This T cell receptor beta chain was identified during a study of blood T cell repertoires in COVID-19. The overall study: Italy, Spain and the United States were the sources of the convalescent and acute COVID-19 samples. T cells, B-cell-depleted T cells, or PBMCs provided the cDNA or gDNA that served as material.

Methods used by the authors: From reference gene primer amplification, estimates of nucleated cell counts were derived. The assay was immunoSEQ multiplex PCR, and TCRdb's table has in-frame clones only and misses some. Clone size and V and J calls were adopted from that table, with D and trimming inferred from the DNA. The sample lists about 170,000 clones, approximately 90% seen once, with 7% in the top ten. The CDR3 extends over 15 amino acids. Sequenced sample: peripheral blood. The J gene is TRBJ1-3, the V gene TRBV21-1; the D call TRBD1 from the table was never checked on the DNA. TRBV21-1 is flagged as a pseudogene. This receptor was taken from a woman older than 75 in a cohort sampled during active or convalescent COVID-19. CDR3 coding DNA: TGTGCCAGCAGCACCCGACAGGACTCTGGAAACACCATATATTTT. Protein product: CASSTRQDSGNTIYF.